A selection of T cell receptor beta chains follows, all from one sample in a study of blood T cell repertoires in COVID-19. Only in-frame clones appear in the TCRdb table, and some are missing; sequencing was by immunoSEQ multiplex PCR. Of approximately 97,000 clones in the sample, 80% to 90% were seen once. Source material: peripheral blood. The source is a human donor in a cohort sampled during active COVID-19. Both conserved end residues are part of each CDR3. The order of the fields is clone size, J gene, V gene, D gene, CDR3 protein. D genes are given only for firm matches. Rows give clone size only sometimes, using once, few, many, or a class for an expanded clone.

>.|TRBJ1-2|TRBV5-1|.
CASRPEASGANYGYTF
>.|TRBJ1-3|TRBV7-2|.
CASSLGIGEGNTIYF
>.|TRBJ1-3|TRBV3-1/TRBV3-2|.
CASSQLPDFGNTIYF
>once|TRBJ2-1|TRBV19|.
CASRRGQSSYNEQFF
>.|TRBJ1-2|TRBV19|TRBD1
CASSGQGRSGYTF
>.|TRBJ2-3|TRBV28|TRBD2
CAIEAGVRRDPDTQYF
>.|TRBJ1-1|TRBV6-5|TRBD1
CASTPGAQGASAAFF
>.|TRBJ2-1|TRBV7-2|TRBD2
CASSLELAGNNEQFF
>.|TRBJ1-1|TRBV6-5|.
CASRSTVGPAFF
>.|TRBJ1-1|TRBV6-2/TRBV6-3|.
CASSIRLMNTEAFF
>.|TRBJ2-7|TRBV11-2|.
CASSLDRLGQYF
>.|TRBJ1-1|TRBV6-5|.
CASTDYYKNTEAFF
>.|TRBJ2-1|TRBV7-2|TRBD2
CASSLDRGRAYEQFF
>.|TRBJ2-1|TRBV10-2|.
CASSESRLEQFF
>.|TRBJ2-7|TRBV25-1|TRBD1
CASSAPGQGLYEQYF
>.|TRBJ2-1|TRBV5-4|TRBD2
CASSSGGTSGSYNEQFF
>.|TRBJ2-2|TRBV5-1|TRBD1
CASSLGGQGSRELFF
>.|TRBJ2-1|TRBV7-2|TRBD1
CASSSGTGLSSYNEQFF
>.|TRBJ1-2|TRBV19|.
CASSIRRSYYGYTF
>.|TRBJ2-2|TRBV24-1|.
CATSEQTNTGELFF
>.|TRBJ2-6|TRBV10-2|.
CASSVPDRGANVLTF
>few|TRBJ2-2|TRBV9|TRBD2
CASSVSSGTTYTGELFF
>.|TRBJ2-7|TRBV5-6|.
CASSLVRTYEQYF
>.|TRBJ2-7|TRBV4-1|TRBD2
CASSFRAGGSYEQYF
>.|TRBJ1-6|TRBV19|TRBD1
CASTRDRNDNSPLHF
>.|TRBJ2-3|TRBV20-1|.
CSASGQFTDTQYF
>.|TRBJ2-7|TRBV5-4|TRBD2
CASSPGTISYEQYF
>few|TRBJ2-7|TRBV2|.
CASSEDGRRIDEQYF
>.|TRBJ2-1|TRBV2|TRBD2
CASSEVSSGRYNEQFF
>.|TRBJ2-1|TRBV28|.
CASSFGSHEQFF
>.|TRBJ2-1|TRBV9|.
CASSEGSSSYNEQFF
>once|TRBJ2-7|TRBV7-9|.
CASSLDGLSF
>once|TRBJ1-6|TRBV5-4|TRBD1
CASSPGGSYNSPLHF
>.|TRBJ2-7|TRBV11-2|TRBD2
CASSWSRQLAGVDEQYF
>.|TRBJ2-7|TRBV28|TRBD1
CASRRRDRGPRSSYEQYF
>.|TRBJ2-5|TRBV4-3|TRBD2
CASSQDFAAGVGETQYF
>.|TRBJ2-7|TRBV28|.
CASEGLDEQYF
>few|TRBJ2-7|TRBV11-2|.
CASSFTREQYF
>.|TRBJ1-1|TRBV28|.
CASSSPNTEAFF
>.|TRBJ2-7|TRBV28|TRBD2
CASSPSGGSASYEQYF
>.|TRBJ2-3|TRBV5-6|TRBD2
CASSLSLAGATTDTQYF
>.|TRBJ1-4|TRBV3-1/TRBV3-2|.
CASSHLFRATNEKLFF
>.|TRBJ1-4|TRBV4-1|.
CATLAGGFGTNEKLFF
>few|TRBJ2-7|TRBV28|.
CASSLPTVSYEQYF
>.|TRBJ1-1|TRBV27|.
CASSLSPDLGTEAFF
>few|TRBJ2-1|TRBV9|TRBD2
CASSVTSGSYNEQFF
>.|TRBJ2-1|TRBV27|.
CASSFIGLEQFF
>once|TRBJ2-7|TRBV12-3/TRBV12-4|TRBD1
CASGLTGLEQYF
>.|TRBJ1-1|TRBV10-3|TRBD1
CAISERTGENTEAFF
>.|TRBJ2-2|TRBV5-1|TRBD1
CASSLRTGFSGELFF
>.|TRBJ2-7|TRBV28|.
CASTIPGLGYEQYF
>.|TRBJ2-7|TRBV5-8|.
CASSRRGPYEQYF
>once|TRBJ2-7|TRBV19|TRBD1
CASSIAGQGIEQYF
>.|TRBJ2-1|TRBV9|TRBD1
CASSAPQGATNEQFF
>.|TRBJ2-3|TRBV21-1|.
CASSNDTGSVREVGRTDTQYF
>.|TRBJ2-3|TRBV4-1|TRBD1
CASSQETGQFGTDTQYF
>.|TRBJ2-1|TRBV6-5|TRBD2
CASSLAGVIGDEQFF